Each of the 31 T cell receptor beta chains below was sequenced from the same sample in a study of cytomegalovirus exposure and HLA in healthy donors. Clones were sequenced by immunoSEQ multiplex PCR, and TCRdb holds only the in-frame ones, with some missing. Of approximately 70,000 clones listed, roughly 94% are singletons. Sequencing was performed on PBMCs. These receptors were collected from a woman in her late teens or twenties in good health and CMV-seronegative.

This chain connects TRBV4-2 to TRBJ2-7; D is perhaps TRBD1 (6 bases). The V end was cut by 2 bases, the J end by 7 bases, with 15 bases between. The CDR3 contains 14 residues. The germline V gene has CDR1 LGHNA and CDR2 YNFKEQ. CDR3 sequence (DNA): TGTGCCAGCAGCCAACCCGACAGGAAGGGGGAGCAGTACTTC. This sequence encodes CASSQPDRKGEQYF.

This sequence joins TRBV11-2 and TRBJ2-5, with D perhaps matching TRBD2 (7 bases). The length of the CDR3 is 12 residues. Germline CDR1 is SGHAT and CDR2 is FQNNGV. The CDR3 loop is CAVRGAQETQYF. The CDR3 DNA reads TGTGCGGTACGGGGGGCCCAAGAGACCCAGTACTTC. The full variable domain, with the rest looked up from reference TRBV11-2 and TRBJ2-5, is EAGVAQSPRYKIIEKRQSVAFWCNPISGHATLYWYQQILGQGPKLLIQFQNNGVVDDSQLPKDRFSAERLKGVDSTLKIQPAKLEDSAVYLCAVRGAQETQYFGPGTRLLVL.

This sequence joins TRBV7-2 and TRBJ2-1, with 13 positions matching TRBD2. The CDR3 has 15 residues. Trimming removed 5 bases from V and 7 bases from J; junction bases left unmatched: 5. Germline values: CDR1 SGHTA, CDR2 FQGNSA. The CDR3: CASSQTSGGSNEQFF. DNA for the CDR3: TGTGCCAGCAGCCAGACTAGCGGGGGGAGTAATGAGCAGTTCTTC.

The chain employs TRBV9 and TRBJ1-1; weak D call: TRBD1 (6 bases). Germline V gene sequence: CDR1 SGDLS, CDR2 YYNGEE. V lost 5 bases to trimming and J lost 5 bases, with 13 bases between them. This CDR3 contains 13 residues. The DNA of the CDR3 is TGTGCCAGCAGTAAACAGGGAGGGACTGAAGCTTTCTTT. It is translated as CASSKQGGTEAFF.

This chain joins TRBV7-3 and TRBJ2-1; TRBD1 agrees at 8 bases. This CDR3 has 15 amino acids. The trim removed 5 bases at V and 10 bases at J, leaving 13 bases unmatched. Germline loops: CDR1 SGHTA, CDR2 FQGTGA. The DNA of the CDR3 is TGTGCCAGCAGCCCGCCAGGACAGGGACTGGGGGAGCAGTTCTTC. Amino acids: CASSPPGQGLGEQFF.

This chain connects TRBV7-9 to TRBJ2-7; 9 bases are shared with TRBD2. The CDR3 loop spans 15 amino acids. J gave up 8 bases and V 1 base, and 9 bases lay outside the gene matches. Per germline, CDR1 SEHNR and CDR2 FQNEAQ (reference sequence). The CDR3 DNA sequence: TGTGCCAGCAGCTTAGGAAGCGGGGGGCCGCCTAAGCAGTACTTC. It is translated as CASSLGSGGPPKQYF. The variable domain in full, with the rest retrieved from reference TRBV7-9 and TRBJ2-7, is DTGVSQNPRHKITKRGQNVTFRCDPISEHNRLYWYRQTLGQGPEFLTYFQNEAQLEKSRLLSDRFSAERPKGSFSTLEIQRTEQGDSAMYLCASSLGSGGPPKQYFGPGTRLTVT.

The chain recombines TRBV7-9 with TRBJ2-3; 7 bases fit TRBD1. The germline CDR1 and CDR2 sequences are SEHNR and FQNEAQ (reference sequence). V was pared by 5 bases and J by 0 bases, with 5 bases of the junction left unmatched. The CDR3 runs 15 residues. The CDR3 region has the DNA TGTGCCAGCAGCCGGGGACAGCCTAGCACAGATACGCAGTATTTT. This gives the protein CASSRGQPSTDTQYF.

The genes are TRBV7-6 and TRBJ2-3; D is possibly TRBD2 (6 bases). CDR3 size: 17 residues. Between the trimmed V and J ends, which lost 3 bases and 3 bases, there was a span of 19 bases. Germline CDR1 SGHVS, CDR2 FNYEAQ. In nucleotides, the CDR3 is TGTGCCAGCAGCTTTTCTCGGTGGACCCGGGGGACAGATACGCAGTATTTT. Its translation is CASSFSRWTRGTDTQYF.

The CDR3 protein is CASSYINEQFF. CDR3 in DNA: TGTGCCAGCAGTTATATAAATGAGCAGTTCTTC. The chain recombines TRBV28 with TRBJ2-1; D uncertain. V was trimmed by 4 bases and J by 7 bases, leaving 5 bases between them. The CDR3 sequence is 11 residues long. The germline gives CDR1 MDHEN, CDR2 SYDVKM.

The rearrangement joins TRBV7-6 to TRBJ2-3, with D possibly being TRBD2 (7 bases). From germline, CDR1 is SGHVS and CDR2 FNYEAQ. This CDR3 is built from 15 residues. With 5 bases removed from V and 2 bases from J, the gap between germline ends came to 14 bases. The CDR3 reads CASSAKAGATDTQYF. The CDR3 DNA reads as TGTGCCAGCAGCGCCAAGGCGGGGGCCACAGATACGCAGTATTTT.

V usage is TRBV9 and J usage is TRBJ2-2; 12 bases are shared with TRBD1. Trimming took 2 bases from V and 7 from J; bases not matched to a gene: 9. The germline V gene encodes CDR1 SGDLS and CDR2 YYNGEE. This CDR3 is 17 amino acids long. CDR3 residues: CASSVRGQGAEIGELFF. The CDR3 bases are TGTGCCAGCAGCGTTAGGGGACAGGGGGCCGAAATCGGGGAGCTGTTTTTT.

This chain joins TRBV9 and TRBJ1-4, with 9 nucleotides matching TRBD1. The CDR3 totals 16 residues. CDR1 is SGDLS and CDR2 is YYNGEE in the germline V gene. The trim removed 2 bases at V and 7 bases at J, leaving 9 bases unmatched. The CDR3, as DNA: TGTGCCAGCAGCGTCGTCCCGGGACAGGGAGTTGAAAAACTGTTTTTT. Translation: CASSVVPGQGVEKLFF.

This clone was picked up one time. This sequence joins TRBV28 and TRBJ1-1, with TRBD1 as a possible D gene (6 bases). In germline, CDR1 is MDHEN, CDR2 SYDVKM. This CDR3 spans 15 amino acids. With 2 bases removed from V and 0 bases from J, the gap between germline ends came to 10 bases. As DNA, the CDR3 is TGTGCCAGCAGTTTAAGAGGACAGCTGAACACTGAAGCTTTCTTT. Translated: CASSLRGQLNTEAFF. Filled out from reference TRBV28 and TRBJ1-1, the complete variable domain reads DVKVTQSSRYLVKRTGEKVFLECVQDMDHENMFWYRQDPGLGLRLIYFSYDVKMKEKGDIPEGYSVSREKKERFSLILESASTNQTSMYLCASSLRGQLNTEAFFGQGTRLTVV.

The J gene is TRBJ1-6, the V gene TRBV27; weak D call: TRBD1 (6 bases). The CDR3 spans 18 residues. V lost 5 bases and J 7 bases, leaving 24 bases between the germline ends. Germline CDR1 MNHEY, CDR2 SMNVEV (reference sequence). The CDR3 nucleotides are TGTGCCAGCAGTCCCTACCGAATTACAGGGTTCGACAATTCACCCCTCCACTTT. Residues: CASSPYRITGFDNSPLHF.

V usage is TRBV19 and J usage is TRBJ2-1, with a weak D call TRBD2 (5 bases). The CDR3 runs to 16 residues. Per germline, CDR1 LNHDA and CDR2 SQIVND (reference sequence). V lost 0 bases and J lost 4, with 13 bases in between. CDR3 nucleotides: TGTGCCAGTAGTATAGAGTACCAGCGGCCTTACAATGAGCAGTTCTTC. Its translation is CASSIEYQRPYNEQFF.

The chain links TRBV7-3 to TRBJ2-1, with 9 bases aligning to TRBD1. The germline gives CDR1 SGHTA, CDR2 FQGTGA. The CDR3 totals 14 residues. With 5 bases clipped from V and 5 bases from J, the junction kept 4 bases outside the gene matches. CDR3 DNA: TGTGCCAGCAGCCAGGGACAGGGTAACAATGAGCAGTTCTTC. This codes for CASSQGQGNNEQFF.

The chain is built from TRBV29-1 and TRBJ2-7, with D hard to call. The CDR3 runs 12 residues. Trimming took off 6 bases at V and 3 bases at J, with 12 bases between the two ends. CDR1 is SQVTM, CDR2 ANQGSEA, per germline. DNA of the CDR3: TGCAGCGTCGAAAATAACAGCTACGAGCAGTACTTC. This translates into CSVENNSYEQYF.

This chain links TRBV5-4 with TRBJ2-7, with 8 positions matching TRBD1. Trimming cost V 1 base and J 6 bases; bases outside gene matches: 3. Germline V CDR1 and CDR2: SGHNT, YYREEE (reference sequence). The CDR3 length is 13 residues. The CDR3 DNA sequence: TGTGCCAGCAGCTTGACTGGACAGGGCGAGCAGTACTTC. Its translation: CASSLTGQGEQYF.

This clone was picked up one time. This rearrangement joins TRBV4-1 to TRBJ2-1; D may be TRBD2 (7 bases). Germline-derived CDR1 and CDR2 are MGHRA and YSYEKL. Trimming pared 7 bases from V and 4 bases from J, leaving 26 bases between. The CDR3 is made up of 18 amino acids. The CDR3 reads CASTARPAGGPTYNEQFF. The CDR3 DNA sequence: TGCGCCAGCACCGCAAGGCCCGCCGGGGGGCCTACGTACAATGAGCAGTTCTTC.

The CDR3 protein is CASSRQGTTDTQYF. The CDR3 DNA follows: TGTGCCAGCAGCCGACAGGGCACCACAGATACGCAGTATTTT. The chain links TRBV7-3 to TRBJ2-3; 7 nucleotides agree with TRBD1. V dropped 5 bases and J dropped 2; count of bases not matched to a gene: 4. Germline V gene sequence: CDR1 SGHTA, CDR2 FQGTGA. This CDR3 contains 14 residues. Full variable domain (missing parts from reference TRBV7-3 and TRBJ2-3): GAGVSQTPSNKVTEKGKYVELRCDPISGHTALYWYRQSLGQGPEFLIYFQGTGAADDSGLPNDRFFAVRPEGSVSTLKIQRTERGDSAVYLCASSRQGTTDTQYFGPGTRLTVL.

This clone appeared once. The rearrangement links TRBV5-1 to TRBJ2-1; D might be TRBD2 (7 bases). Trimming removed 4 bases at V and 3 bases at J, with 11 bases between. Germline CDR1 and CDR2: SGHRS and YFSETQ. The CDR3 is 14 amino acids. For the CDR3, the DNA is TGCGCCAGCAGCAAGGGAGGGGGCTACAATGAGCAGTTCTTC. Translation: CASSKGGGYNEQFF.

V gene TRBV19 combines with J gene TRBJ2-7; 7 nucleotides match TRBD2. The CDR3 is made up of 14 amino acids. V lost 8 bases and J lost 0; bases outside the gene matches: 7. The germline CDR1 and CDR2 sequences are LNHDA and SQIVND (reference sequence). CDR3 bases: TGTGCCAGTGGGCGGGGGACGACCTCCTACGAGCAGTACTTC. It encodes CASGRGTTSYEQYF.

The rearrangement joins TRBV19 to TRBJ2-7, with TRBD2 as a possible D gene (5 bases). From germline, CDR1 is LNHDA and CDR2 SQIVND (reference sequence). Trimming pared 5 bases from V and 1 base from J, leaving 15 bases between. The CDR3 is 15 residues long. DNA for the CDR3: TGTGCCAGTAGTGTCGGACTTGGTCTTTCCTACGAGCAGTACTTC. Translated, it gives CASSVGLGLSYEQYF.

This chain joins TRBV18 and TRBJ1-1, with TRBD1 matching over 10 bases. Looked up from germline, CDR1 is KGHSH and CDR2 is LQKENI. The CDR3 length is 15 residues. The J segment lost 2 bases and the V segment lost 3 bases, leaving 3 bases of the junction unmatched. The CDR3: CASSPQTGGNTEAFF. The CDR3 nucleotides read TGTGCCAGCTCACCCCAGACAGGGGGCAACACTGAAGCTTTCTTT.

Here the CDR3 reads CASSGHVYEQYF. The CDR3 nucleotides are TGTGCCAGCTCAGGACACGTCTACGAGCAGTACTTC. This sequence joins TRBV2 and TRBJ2-7, with D perhaps TRBD1 (5 bases). CDR3 length: 12 residues. CDR1 is SNHLY and CDR2 is FYNNEI in the germline V gene. V lost 8 bases, J lost 3 bases, and 11 bases lay in between.

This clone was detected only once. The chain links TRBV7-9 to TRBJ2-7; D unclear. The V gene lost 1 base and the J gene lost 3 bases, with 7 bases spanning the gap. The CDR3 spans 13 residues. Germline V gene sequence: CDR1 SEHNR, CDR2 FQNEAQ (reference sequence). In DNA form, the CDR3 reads TGTGCCAGCAGCTTAGAAAACAGCTACGAGCAGTACTTC. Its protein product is CASSLENSYEQYF. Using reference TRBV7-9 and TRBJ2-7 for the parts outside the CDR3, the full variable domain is DTGVSQNPRHKITKRGQNVTFRCDPISEHNRLYWYRQTLGQGPEFLTYFQNEAQLEKSRLLSDRFSAERPKGSFSTLEIQRTEQGDSAMYLCASSLENSYEQYFGPGTRLTVT.

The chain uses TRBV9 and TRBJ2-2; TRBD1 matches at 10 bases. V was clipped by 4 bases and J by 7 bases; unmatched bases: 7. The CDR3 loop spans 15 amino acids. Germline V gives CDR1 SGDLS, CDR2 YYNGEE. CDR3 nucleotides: TGTGCCAGCAGCAAAAGACAGGGGGCTAGCGGGGAGCTGTTTTTT. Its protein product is CASSKRQGASGELFF.

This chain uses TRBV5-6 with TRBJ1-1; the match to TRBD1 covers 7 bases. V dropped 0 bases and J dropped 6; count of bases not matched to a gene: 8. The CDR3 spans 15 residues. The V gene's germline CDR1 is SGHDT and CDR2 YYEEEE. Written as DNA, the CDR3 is TGTGCCAGCAGCTTGGAGAGACAGGGATTTCCTGAAGCTTTCTTT. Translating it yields CASSLERQGFPEAFF. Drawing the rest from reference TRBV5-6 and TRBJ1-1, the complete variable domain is DAGVTQSPTHLIKTRGQQVTLRCSPKSGHDTVSWYQQALGQGPQFIFQYYEEEERQRGNFPDRFSGHQFPNYSSELNVNALLLGDSALYLCASSLERQGFPEAFFGQGTRLTVV.

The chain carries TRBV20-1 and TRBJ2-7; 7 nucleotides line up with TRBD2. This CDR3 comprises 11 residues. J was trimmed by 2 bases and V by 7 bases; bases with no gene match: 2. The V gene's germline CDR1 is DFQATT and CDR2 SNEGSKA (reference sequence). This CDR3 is CSVRGTYEQYF. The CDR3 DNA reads TGCAGTGTGCGGGGGACCTACGAGCAGTACTTC.

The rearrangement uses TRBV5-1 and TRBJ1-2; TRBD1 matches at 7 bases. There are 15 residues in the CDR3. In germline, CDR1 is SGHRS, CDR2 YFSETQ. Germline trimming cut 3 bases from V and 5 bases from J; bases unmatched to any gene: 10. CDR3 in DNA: TGCGCCAGCAGCTACACACAGGGGCTACGATATGGCTACACCTTC. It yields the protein CASSYTQGLRYGYTF.

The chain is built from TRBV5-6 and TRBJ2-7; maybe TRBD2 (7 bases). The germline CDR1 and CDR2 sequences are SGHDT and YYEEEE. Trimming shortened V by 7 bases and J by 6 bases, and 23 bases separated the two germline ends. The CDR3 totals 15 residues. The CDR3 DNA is TGTGCCAGCTCACCGGGGGGCCCCAGGAAGCCCGAGCAGTACTTC. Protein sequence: CASSPGGPRKPEQYF.